This TCR beta chain comes out of a study of blood T cell repertoires in COVID-19. Assay used: immunoSEQ multiplex PCR; TCRdb lists only in-frame clones, some missing. In the table there are 250,000 to 350,000 clones, more than 75% of which are singletons. The CDR3 has 13 residues. V gave up 6 bases and J gave up 0 bases, with 7 bases separating them. Germline lookup yields CDR1 MDHEN and CDR2 SYDVKM. The sequencing sample was made of peripheral blood. The chain joins TRBV28 to TRBJ2-3; D is ambiguous. The source is a woman aged 45 to 65 who had recovered from COVID-19. The DNA of the CDR3 is TGTGCCAGCAGCCACGGGAGCACAGATACGCAGTATTTT. Protein: CASSHGSTDTQYF.